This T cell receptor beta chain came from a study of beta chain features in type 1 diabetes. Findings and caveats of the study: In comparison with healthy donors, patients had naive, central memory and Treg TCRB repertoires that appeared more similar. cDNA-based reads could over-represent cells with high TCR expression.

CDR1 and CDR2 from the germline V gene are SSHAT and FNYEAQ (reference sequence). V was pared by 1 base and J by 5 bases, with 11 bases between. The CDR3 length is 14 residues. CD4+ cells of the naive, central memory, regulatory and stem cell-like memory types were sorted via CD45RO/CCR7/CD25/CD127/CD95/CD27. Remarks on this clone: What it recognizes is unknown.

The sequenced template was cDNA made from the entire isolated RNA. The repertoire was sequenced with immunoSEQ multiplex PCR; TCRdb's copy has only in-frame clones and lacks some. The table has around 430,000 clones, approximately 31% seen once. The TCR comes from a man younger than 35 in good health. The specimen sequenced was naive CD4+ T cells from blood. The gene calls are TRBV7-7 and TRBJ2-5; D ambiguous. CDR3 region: CASSLGVGTETQYF. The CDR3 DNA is TGTGCCAGCAGCTTAGGCGTGGGAACGGAGACCCAGTACTTC. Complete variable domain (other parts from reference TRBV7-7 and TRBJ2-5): GAGVSQSPRYKVTKRGQDVTLRCDPISSHATLYWYQQALGQGPEFLTYFNYEAQPDKSGLPSDRFSAERPEGSISTLTIQRTEQRDSAMYRCASSLGVGTETQYFGPGTRLLVL.